This TCR beta chain was observed in a study of blood T cell repertoires in COVID-19. Study-level information: Material from acute and convalescent COVID-19 was sourced from the United States, Italy and Spain. Sources were T cells, B-cell-depleted T cells, or PBMCs; the material itself was cDNA or gDNA.

The ends were cut back, 2 bases at V and 5 bases at J, with 12 bases in the middle. The CDR3 is made up of 15 amino acids. In germline, CDR1 is MGHDK, CDR2 SYGVNS. In its sample, this clone was seen a few times. Per the original data handling: Nucleated cell number was recorded as an estimate derived from reference gene primer amplification. Only in-frame clones appear in the TCRdb table, and some are missing; sequencing was by immunoSEQ multiplex PCR. The DNA was the basis for D and trimming; V, J and clone size are from that table. The repertoire includes about 130,000 clones, roughly 90% of them detected once, and around 19% sits in the top ten.

The chain couples TRBV25-1 to TRBJ1-4; D is unclear. The sequencing input was peripheral blood. The sequence derives from a man over 45 with active or convalescent COVID-19. CDR3 sequence: CASSEKGRENEKLFF. CDR3 nucleotides: TGTGCCAGCAGTGAAAAGGGCCGGGAGAATGAAAAACTGTTTTTT. Supplemented by reference TRBV25-1 and TRBJ1-4, the full variable domain reads EADIYQTPRYLVIGTGKKITLECSQTMGHDKMYWYQQDPGMELHLIHYSYGVNSTEKGDLSSESTVSRIRTEHFPLTLESARPSHTSQYLCASSEKGRENEKLFFGSGTQLSVL.